Listed below are T cell receptor beta chains from one sample, sequenced in a study of PD-1 blockade in classical Hodgkin lymphoma. Assay: immunoSEQ multiplex PCR; the TCRdb copy retains only in-frame clones and omits some. The repertoire includes tens of thousands of clones, about 80% of them detected once, and about 20% sits in the top ten. The sample was peripheral blood mononuclear cells (PBMCs), taken before the fourth cycle of nivolumab. The receptors shown here come from a human donor with classical Hodgkin lymphoma. Both conserved end residues are part of each CDR3. The D gene is left open where the match is weak. Expanded clones are given a class, and other clones once, few, many or no size at all.

- | TRBJ2-1 | TRBD2 | TRBV19 | CASSMTSLGLNEQFF | TGTGCCAGTAGTATGACTAGCCTCGGTCTAAATGAGCAGTTCTTC
few | TRBJ2-7 | - | TRBV5-5 | CAPPRDDPYEQYF | TGTGCCCCCCCCAGGGACGACCCCTACGAGCAGTACTTC
- | TRBJ1-1 | - | TRBV27 | CASRDGGPTEAFF | TGTGCCAGCAGAGACGGGGGACCCACTGAAGCTTTCTTT
once | TRBJ1-5 | - | TRBV23-1 | CASSPLLGGYNQPQHF | TGCGCCAGCAGTCCCCTGCTAGGGGGTTACAATCAGCCCCAGCATTTT
once | TRBJ2-5 | - | TRBV12-2 | CASRSFRGAEQYF | TGTGCAAGTCGCTCATTTAGGGGAGCGGAGCAGTACTTC
- | TRBJ2-7 | TRBD2 | TRBV2 | CASSGTSGVGVQYF | TGTGCCAGCAGTGGGACTAGCGGGGTCGGTGTGCAGTACTTC
- | TRBJ2-7 | TRBD1 | TRBV7-9 | CASSFRTGPLSYEQYF | TGTGCCAGCAGCTTTAGGACAGGGCCCCTTTCCTACGAGCAGTACTTC
- | TRBJ2-5 | - | TRBV18 | CASSPAGKETQYF | TGTGCCAGCTCACCAGCAGGGAAAGAGACCCAGTACTTC
- | TRBJ1-1 | - | TRBV28 | CASRDTGMDGSTFF | TGTGCCAGCAGGGATACAGGGATGGATGGCTCGACTTTCTTT
- | TRBJ1-1 | - | TRBV2 | CASSRENTEAFF | TGTGCCAGCAGCAGGGAGAACACTGAAGCTTTCTTT
once | TRBJ2-7 | TRBD1 | TRBV13 | CASSSNRGLSYEQYF | TGTGCCAGCAGTTCAAACAGGGGGCTTTCCTACGAGCAGTACTTC
- | TRBJ1-4 | TRBD1 | TRBV30 | CAWRPGQGGKLFF | TGTGCCTGGAGACCGGGACAGGGTGGAAAACTGTTTTTT
- | TRBJ2-7 | - | TRBV10-2 | CASSEMGYEQYF | TGCGCCAGCAGTGAGATGGGCTACGAGCAGTACTTC
- | TRBJ2-3 | TRBD2 | TRBV11-3 | CASSQNGLAGGPTDTQYF | TGTGCCAGCAGCCAGAATGGACTAGCGGGAGGGCCCACAGATACGCAGTATTTT
- | TRBJ1-4 | - | TRBV19 | CASSRGREFEKLFF | TGTGCCAGTAGTAGAGGCAGGGAGTTTGAAAAACTGTTTTTT
- | TRBJ1-4 | TRBD1 | TRBV6-6 | CASSYRGTGEKLFF | TGTGCCAGCAGTTATCGGGGGACAGGTGAAAAACTGTTTTTT
- | TRBJ1-3 | TRBD1 | TRBV5-1 | CASSPTGGLSGNTIYF | TGCGCCAGCAGCCCGACAGGGGGTTTATCAGGAAACACCATATATTTT
few | TRBJ2-4 | - | TRBV5-1 | CASSLGQLAKNIQYF | TGCGCCAGCAGCTTAGGGCAACTAGCCAAAAACATTCAGTACTTC
- | TRBJ2-7 | - | TRBV5-1 | CASSLGGTGQGKEQYF | TGCGCCAGCAGCTTGGGGGGAACAGGCCAGGGAAAGGAGCAGTACTTC
medium-sized | TRBJ2-2 | - | TRBV5-4 | CASSWGTGELFF | TGTGCCAGCAGCTGGGGTACCGGGGAGCTGTTTTTT
- | TRBJ2-2 | - | TRBV7-9 | CASSLVRGNTGELFF | TGTGCCAGCAGCTTAGTTCGAGGGAACACCGGGGAGCTGTTTTTT
few | TRBJ2-3 | - | TRBV5-4 | CASSLGNSGDTQYF | TGTGCCAGCAGCCTCGGAAATTCAGGAGATACGCAGTATTTT
- | TRBJ1-3 | - | TRBV6-5 | CASSAGQASGNTIYF | TGTGCCAGCAGTGCCGGACAAGCCTCTGGAAACACCATATATTTT
few | TRBJ2-3 | - | TRBV9 | CASSPTTSPDTQYF | TGTGCCAGCAGCCCCACCACGAGCCCTGATACGCAGTATTTT
- | TRBJ1-1 | TRBD1 | TRBV7-2 | CASSPDRQSEAFF | TGTGCCAGCAGCCCGGACAGGCAAAGTGAAGCTTTCTTT
- | TRBJ1-1 | - | TRBV29-1 | CSVASGNTEAFF | TGCAGCGTGGCCTCAGGGAACACTGAAGCTTTCTTT
once | TRBJ2-1 | - | TRBV14 | CASSSPQDAYNEQFF | TGTGCCAGCAGCTCTCCGCAGGACGCCTACAATGAGCAGTTCTTC
- | TRBJ2-5 | - | TRBV19 | CASSITETQYF | TGTGCCAGTAGTATTACCGAGACCCAGTACTTC
- | TRBJ2-5 | - | TRBV11-2 | CASSSPESGWETQYF | TGTGCCAGCAGCTCCCCTGAATCTGGATGGGAGACCCAGTACTTC
once | TRBJ2-3 | - | TRBV18 | CASSPRQGKVDTQYF | TGTGCCAGCTCACCACGGCAGGGCAAAGTGGATACGCAGTATTTT
few | TRBJ1-1 | TRBD1 | TRBV7-6 | CASSLGLAGTAMNTEAFF | TGTGCCAGCAGCTTAGGCTTGGCGGGGACAGCCATGAACACTGAAGCTTTCTTT
- | TRBJ1-4 | - | TRBV5-4 | CASSPSQGTNEKLFF | TGTGCCAGCAGCCCATCGCAAGGGACTAATGAAAAACTGTTTTTT